Listed below are T cell receptor beta chains from one sample, sequenced in a study of shared clonotypes between healthy human individuals. Sequenced by immunoSEQ multiplex PCR; TCRdb stores in-frame clones only, minus some. The sample holds approximately 1.5 million clones; 95% to 99% are singletons and the top ten take less than 0.55%. What was sequenced was naive CD4+ T cells sorted from blood. These receptors were collected from a man aged 25 to 40 in good health. Each CDR3 is given with its conserved first and last residue. D genes are given only for firm matches. The listing skips clone size in some rows; elsewhere it reads once, few, many or a size class.

TGTGCCAGCTCATCCTCGACAGGGGAGGTTGAAAAACTGTTTTTT,CASSSSTGEVEKLFF,NA,TRBJ1-4,TRBD1,TRBV18
TGTGCCAGCGCAGGGGGTCCGAACACTGAAGCTTTCTTT,CASAGGPNTEAFF,NA,TRBJ1-1,TRBD1,TRBV6-1
TGTGCCAGCAGCACTAGCCCGATCTACGAGCAGTACTTC,CASSTSPIYEQYF,NA,TRBJ2-7,NA,TRBV11-2
TGTGCCAGCAGCCTACTAGCGGGAGGGCCTCCGCTAATTAAAGAGCAGTACTTC,CASSLLAGGPPLIKEQYF,NA,TRBJ2-7,TRBD2,TRBV7-8
TGTGCCAGCTCACCTCTGGCAGGGAATGAAAAACTGTTTTTT,CASSPLAGNEKLFF,NA,TRBJ1-4,NA,TRBV18
TGTGCCAGCAGTACCGGGACAGGAGGCAATCAGCCCCAGCATTTT,CASSTGTGGNQPQHF,NA,TRBJ1-5,TRBD1,TRBV2
TGTGCCAGCAGCTTGGGCGGCGGGAGGGCCCGGGAGACCCAGTACTTC,CASSLGGGRARETQYF,once,TRBJ2-5,TRBD2,TRBV5-4
TGCAGCGTTGAAGCGGGGGCCCAAGAGACCCAGTACTTC,CSVEAGAQETQYF,NA,TRBJ2-5,NA,TRBV29-1
TGTGCCAGCTCACCGAGCCCGGGACAGCCAAACCAAGAGACCCAGTACTTC,CASSPSPGQPNQETQYF,once,TRBJ2-5,TRBD1,TRBV18
TGTGCCACCAGCAGATTAGGGACAGGTAACAATCAGCCCCAGCATTTT,CATSRLGTGNNQPQHF,once,TRBJ1-5,TRBD1,TRBV15
TGTGCCTGGAGTGTAGTAATGAACACTGAAGCTTTCTTT,CAWSVVMNTEAFF,NA,TRBJ1-1,NA,TRBV30
TGTGCCAGCAGCTTGGTCCTAGCGGGGGGCGGAGAGACCCAGTACTTC,CASSLVLAGGGETQYF,NA,TRBJ2-5,TRBD2,TRBV5-4
TGTGCCAGCAGCTCCAACTTGGGGACCGGGGAGCTGTTTTTT,CASSSNLGTGELFF,NA,TRBJ2-2,NA,TRBV7-6
TGTGCCAGCAGCTTTAGGATATTTGAGACCCAGTACTTC,CASSFRIFETQYF,once,TRBJ2-5,NA,TRBV7-6
TGTGCCAGCAGCGGGACAGGGGGAGTTTATGGCTACACCTTC,CASSGTGGVYGYTF,NA,TRBJ1-2,TRBD1,TRBV5-6
TGCGCCAGCAGCACATTGGGACTAGCGGGAGGAGGGGGTACCTACAATGAGCAGTTCTTC,CASSTLGLAGGGGTYNEQFF,NA,TRBJ2-1,TRBD2,TRBV5-1
TGTGCCAGCAGCTTGTACCTTGGATACAATCAGCCCCAGCATTTT,CASSLYLGYNQPQHF,NA,TRBJ1-5,NA,TRBV7-9
TGTGCCAGCAGCTTAAATATGGCGGTTGGAGAAAAACTGTTTTTT,CASSLNMAVGEKLFF,NA,TRBJ1-4,NA,TRBV7-2
TGTGCCAGCTCTCGAAAACAGGGGGCGGTCTATAGCAATCAGCCCCAGCATTTT,CASSRKQGAVYSNQPQHF,NA,TRBJ1-5,TRBD1,TRBV18
TGTGCCAGCAGCCACTACAGGGGCATGATGAACACTGAAGCTTTCTTT,CASSHYRGMMNTEAFF,NA,TRBJ1-1,TRBD1,TRBV14
TGTGCCAGCAGTCCGACCCCCTACGAGCAGTACTTC,CASSPTPYEQYF,NA,TRBJ2-7,NA,TRBV2
TGTGCCAGCAGCTCTAGGGCGGGACTAGCTTCCTACGAGCAGTACTTC,CASSSRAGLASYEQYF,NA,TRBJ2-7,TRBD2,TRBV7-8
TGTGCCTGGAGTGGTAACTTCAACTATGGCTACACCTTC,CAWSGNFNYGYTF,NA,TRBJ1-2,NA,TRBV30